This is a list of T cell receptor beta chains from one sample in a study of early T cells in non-severe SARS-CoV-2 infection. One entry per CDR3 protein results from TCRdb running MiXCR on the 5' RACE reads. The sample shows 80,000 to 95,000 distinct CDR3 sequences, 9% to 15% of them seen only once. Sequencing input: whole blood. The receptors were sampled from an adult who was a healthcare worker with PCR-confirmed SARS-CoV-2 infection or an uninfected control (not recorded which). Each CDR3 is given with its conserved first and last residue. The order of the fields is J gene, D gene, V gene, clone size, CDR3 protein, CDR3 DNA. The D gene is left open where the match is weak. The listing skips clone size in some rows; elsewhere it reads once, few, many or a size class.

>TRBJ2-2|TRBD2|TRBV6-2/TRBV6-3|NA
CATRTSGHTGELFF
TGTGCCACCCGGACTAGCGGTCACACCGGGGAGCTGTTTTTT
>TRBJ2-2|NA|TRBV4-2|few
CASSQFEIGELFF
TGTGCCAGCAGCCAATTCGAGATCGGGGAGCTGTTTTTT
>TRBJ1-6|TRBD1|TRBV7-8|many
CASSLRGQGGSPLHF
TGTGCCAGCAGCTTAAGGGGACAGGGAGGTTCACCCCTCCACTTT
>TRBJ1-1|TRBD1|TRBV3-1|few
CASSPRGQGLAAFF
TGTGCCAGCAGCCCAAGGGGACAGGGCCTCGCAGCTTTCTTT
>TRBJ2-3|NA|TRBV6-5|few
CASRGRAADTQYF
TGTGCCAGCCGAGGACGGGCGGCAGATACGCAGTATTTT
>TRBJ2-7|NA|TRBV10-1|NA
CASTAGPEYEQYF
TGCGCCAGCACGGCCGGACCGGAATACGAGCAGTACTTC
>TRBJ2-5|NA|TRBV24-1|few
CATSDSKGPKGTQYF
TGTGCCACCAGTGATTCAAAAGGTCCTAAAGGGACCCAGTACTTC
>TRBJ2-1|TRBD2|TRBV19|few
CASSHSWGSGSRRLGEQFF
TGTGCCAGTAGTCACTCATGGGGTAGCGGGAGTCGTCGTTTGGGTGAGCAGTTCTTC
>TRBJ2-1|NA|TRBV3-1|few
CASSQAGAGNEQFF
TGTGCCAGCAGCCAAGCGGGAGCTGGCAATGAGCAGTTCTTC
>TRBJ2-2|TRBD1|TRBV29-1|many
CSVNRDRNTGELFF
TGCAGCGTGAACCGGGACAGGAACACCGGGGAGCTGTTTTTT
>TRBJ1-1|NA|TRBV6-4|few
CASSDSTGRRAFF
TGTGCCAGCAGTGACTCTACAGGGCGGCGTGCTTTCTTT
>TRBJ1-3|NA|TRBV18|many
CASSREGVRVSGNTIYF
TGTGCCAGCTCACGAGAAGGGGTGCGTGTGTCTGGAAACACCATATATTTT
>TRBJ2-1|TRBD2|TRBV20-1|NA
CSAHTSGKANEQFF
TGCAGTGCTCATACTAGCGGGAAGGCCAATGAGCAGTTCTTC
>TRBJ1-2|NA|TRBV30|NA
CAWSRSQAQYGNTF
TGTGCCTGGAGTAGGTCTCAGGCACAGTATGGCAACACCTTC
>TRBJ2-2|TRBD2|TRBV5-1|NA
CASSFLAGGAGEPFF
TGCGCCAGCAGCTTTCTAGCGGGAGGAGCCGGGGAGCCGTTTTTT
>TRBJ2-3|NA|TRBV7-2|few
CASSPLQRGPITDTQYF
TGTGCCAGCAGCCCCTTGCAGCGCGGACCTATCACAGATACGCAGTATTTT
>TRBJ2-7|TRBD2|TRBV7-2|NA
CASSYKSGRADEQYF
TGTGCCAGCAGCTATAAAAGCGGGAGGGCCGACGAGCAGTACTTC
>TRBJ2-2|NA|TRBV11-3|NA
CASSLEGGELFF
TGTGCCAGCAGCTTAGAAGGAGGGGAGCTGTTTTTT
>TRBJ2-2|TRBD2|TRBV4-3|NA
CASSQASGRWTGELFF
TGCGCCAGCAGCCAAGCGAGCGGGAGGTGGACCGGGGAGCTGTTTTTT
>TRBJ2-3|TRBD2|TRBV11-3|NA
CASSTGTSGRTDTQYF
TGTGCCAGCAGCACCGGGACTAGCGGGCGCACAGATACGCAGTATTTT
>TRBJ1-1|NA|TRBV6-6|few
CASSYSLGQTEAFF
TGTGCCAGCAGTTACTCGTTGGGCCAGACGGAAGCTTTCTTT
>TRBJ2-1|NA|TRBV3-1|few
CASSQVEQGHRWEQFF
TGTGCCAGCAGCCAAGTTGAGCAGGGGCACCGGTGGGAGCAGTTCTTC
>TRBJ1-5|NA|TRBV7-9|NA
CASSTGILDAQPQHF
TGTGCCAGCAGCACAGGGATACTTGACGCCCAGCCCCAGCATTTT
>TRBJ2-2|TRBD2|TRBV10-3|many
CAISSGDGELFF
TGTGCCATCAGTAGCGGGGACGGGGAGCTGTTTTTT
>TRBJ1-2|TRBD1|TRBV3-1|NA
CASRQVAGGNGYTF
TGTGCCAGCAGACAAGTGGCAGGGGGGAATGGCTACACCTTC
>TRBJ2-1|TRBD2|TRBV6-5|NA
CASSYSPVGLAGGRNEQFF
TGTGCCAGCAGTTACTCCCCCGTAGGTCTAGCGGGAGGAAGAAATGAGCAGTTCTTC
>TRBJ2-5|TRBD2|TRBV2|many
CASGATSGVGETQYF
TGTGCCAGCGGAGCGACTAGCGGGGTCGGGGAGACCCAGTACTTC
>TRBJ2-7|NA|TRBV9|few
CASSVAAQGLMYEQYF
TGTGCCAGCAGCGTAGCCGCCCAGGGGCTGATGTACGAGCAGTACTTC
>TRBJ2-3|NA|TRBV7-9|NA
CASSLQGGSTDTQYF
TGTGCCAGCAGCTTACAAGGGGGTAGCACAGATACGCAGTATTTT
>TRBJ1-1|NA|TRBV5-1|many
CASSPRENTEAFF
TGCGCCAGCAGCCCCAGGGAGAACACTGAAGCTTTCTTT
>TRBJ2-1|TRBD2|TRBV5-1|NA
CASSFQAGGPGEQFF
TGCGCCAGCAGCTTCCAAGCGGGAGGGCCGGGTGAGCAGTTCTTC
>TRBJ1-3|NA|TRBV9|NA
CASSSRERQSSGNTIYF
TGTGCCAGCAGCTCGCGGGAACGGCAGAGCTCTGGAAACACCATATATTTT
>TRBJ2-2|NA|TRBV12-3/TRBV12-4|NA
CASSLHGDPLNTGELFF
TGTGCCAGCAGTTTACACGGGGACCCCTTAAACACCGGGGAGCTGTTTTTT
>TRBJ2-7|TRBD1|TRBV24-1|NA
CATSERDSTHEQYF
TGTGCCACCAGTGAAAGGGACAGTACCCACGAGCAGTACTTC
>TRBJ2-3|NA|TRBV9|few
CASSVAGRGTDTQYF
TGTGCCAGCAGCGTAGCGGGTAGGGGCACAGATACGCAGTATTTT
>TRBJ2-1|NA|TRBV18|few
CASSPLVHLNEQFF
TGTGCCAGCTCACCACTTGTCCACCTCAATGAGCAGTTCTTC
>TRBJ2-1|NA|TRBV4-1|NA
CASSQDQVANEQFF
TGCGCCAGCAGCCAAGATCAAGTAGCCAATGAGCAGTTCTTC
>TRBJ1-4|TRBD1|TRBV14|NA
CASSQKTGNNEKLFF
TGTGCCAGCAGCCAAAAGACAGGGAACAATGAAAAACTGTTTTTT
>TRBJ2-7|TRBD1|TRBV12-3/TRBV12-4|few
CASSKSDRGYEQYF
TGTGCCAGCAGTAAATCCGACAGGGGCTACGAGCAGTACTTC
>TRBJ1-1|NA|TRBV15|few
CATSGNTGNTEAFF
TGTGCCACCAGCGGGAACACAGGGAACACTGAAGCTTTCTTT
>TRBJ1-1|NA|TRBV10-3|many
CAIRREAGMNTEAFF
TGTGCCATCCGACGAGAAGCGGGAATGAACACTGAAGCTTTCTTT
>TRBJ1-2|NA|TRBV18|NA
CASSLGTSNYGYTF
TGTGCCAGCTCACTTGGGACATCTAACTATGGCTACACCTTC
>TRBJ2-1|TRBD2|TRBV10-2|NA
CASLVSGSNEQFF
TGCGCCAGCTTAGTTAGCGGGAGCAACGAGCAGTTCTTC
>TRBJ2-7|NA|TRBV24-1|NA
CATGIPGRRAQYF
TGTGCCACCGGAATCCCGGGACGTCGCGCGCAGTACTTC
>TRBJ2-1|NA|TRBV4-1|few
CAGGRPVSAYNEQFF
TGCGCCGGGGGGCGGCCGGTTTCTGCCTACAATGAGCAGTTCTTC
>TRBJ2-6|NA|TRBV29-1|NA
CSVGGSSGANVLTF
TGCAGCGTTGGAGGGAGCTCTGGGGCCAACGTCCTGACTTTC
>TRBJ2-7|NA|TRBV5-1|many
CASSSQGGLHEQYF
TGCGCCAGCAGTTCTCAGGGGGGCCTCCACGAGCAGTACTTC
>TRBJ1-6|NA|TRBV20-1|NA
CSARPTLSLHF
TGCAGTGCCCGACCGACCTTATCCCTCCACTTT
>TRBJ2-7|TRBD2|TRBV2|NA
CASSVRREGSHEQYF
TGTGCCAGCAGTGTGAGGCGGGAGGGAAGCCACGAGCAGTACTTC
>TRBJ2-3|TRBD2|TRBV5-1|many
CASSSTSGPTDTQYF
TGCGCCAGCAGCTCGACTAGCGGCCCCACAGATACGCAGTATTTT
>TRBJ2-1|NA|TRBV7-9|NA
CASSLTRQGRFDEQFF
TGTGCCAGCAGCTTGACGCGGCAGGGCCGGTTCGATGAGCAGTTCTTC
>TRBJ1-3|NA|TRBV29-1|few
CSVGGENTIYF
TGCAGCGTTGGGGGTGAAAACACCATATATTTT
>TRBJ1-2|NA|TRBV7-9|many
CASSRDMTESNYGYTF
TGTGCCAGCAGCCGAGACATGACTGAATCCAACTATGGCTACACCTTC
>TRBJ2-7|NA|TRBV7-8|NA
CASSLDRSSYEQYF
TGTGCCAGCAGCTTAGACAGGTCCTCCTACGAGCAGTACTTC
>TRBJ2-1|TRBD2|TRBV29-1|NA
CSVKALLAGGGEQFF
TGCAGCGTTAAAGCTCTCCTAGCGGGGGGCGGTGAGCAGTTCTTC
>TRBJ1-5|NA|TRBV20-1|NA
CSATSRLDQPQHF
TGCAGTGCTACCTCGAGGCTCGATCAGCCCCAGCATTTT
>TRBJ2-6|NA|TRBV6-6|few
CASRSFSGANVLTF
TGTGCCAGCAGATCTTTCTCTGGGGCCAACGTCCTGACTTTC
>TRBJ1-1|NA|TRBV20-1|many
CSARDRRANTEAFF
TGCAGTGCTAGAGATCGGAGGGCGAACACTGAAGCTTTCTTT
>TRBJ1-2|TRBD1|TRBV12-3/TRBV12-4|many
CASSRDSYYGYTF
TGTGCCAGCAGTAGGGACAGTTACTATGGCTACACCTTC